This TCR beta chain was sequenced in a study of STAT5B mutations in CD4+ large granular lymphocyte leukemia (dated by TCRdb to the early 2020s). Notes on the research overall: Among healthy controls, the CDR3 'QG' motif was associated with a particular HLA allele. TCRbeta repertoires of CD4+ T-cell large granular lymphocyte leukemia patients were compared with those of healthy blood donors. The purity of purified fractions was confirmed by flow cytometry on FACSCanto II or FACSVerse to exceed 95% among lymphocytes. General findings and caveats noted by the study authors: Enrichment of TRBV06-family usage was observed among the top patient clones (8/27) relative to healthy controls (2/35). Compared with healthy CD4+ repertoires, CD4-sorted patient repertoires appeared more clonal, and this difference remained even after the putative leukemic clones were removed. The main leukemic clonotypes were found to be private to each patient, although over 20% of the main leukemic clonotypes were detected at low frequency in the non-leukemic repertoires of other patients. The data were not HLA-matched, and the higher clonality in CD4+ T-LGLL than in CD8+ T-LGLL could be due to the relatively small sample size.

The healthy control group was made up of approximately 40 blood donors, and the Finnish Red Cross blood service supplied their buffy coats. All TCR-sequenced material derived from peripheral blood: patient blood samples and healthy donor buffy coats. Ficoll-Hypaque gradient centrifugation was used to isolate peripheral blood mononuclear cells. CD4+ cells were magnetically purified from the buffy coats of healthy controls. The Gentra Puregene Cell and Tissue kit was used for genomic DNA extraction, and quantification was performed on a Qubit 2.0 fluorometer. Its CDR3 holds 16 amino acids, cysteine through phenylalanine. CDR3 DNA only is kept here, 48 bases in frame from base 1. The V end gives up 4 bases and the J end 7 bases, leaving 11 bases in the junction not matched to a gene. The CDR1 and CDR2 encoded by the germline V gene are SGHDN and FVKESK. With respect to this clone: It lacks a known antigen. Base qualities were left out, and no much larger clone turns up one base away.

The immunoSEQ assay at survey resolution was used to sequence TCRbeta rearrangements from genomic DNA. The study's own analysis went as follows. In the TCR sequencing data, the lowest productive clonotype frequency that could be detected was 2.59 x 10-5. Only productive TCRbeta rearrangements, meaning sequences that were complete and in-frame, were kept for the analyses. Simpson clonality, calculated in the immunoSEQ Analyzer version 3.0, was used as the measure of sample clonality. Clones were categorized by frequency as very rare, small, medium, large (1-20%) or hyperexpanded (>20%). OLGA 1.2.3 estimated generation probabilities, VDJtools produced V-gene circos plots, VDJdb was queried for specificities, and GLIPH identified CDR3 motifs. TCRdb's version of the immuneACCESS table is confined to in-frame rearrangements and falls short of the full clone set. An unresolved V gene accounts for under half of the shortfall where checked; the remainder is of unknown origin. For V, J and clone size, that table is used; D and trimming come from the DNA. This sample comprises about 38,000 clones, around 75% of them detected only once. The ten largest clones take up 0.55% of the sample.

The receptor's source is a human donor in good health. Input material: CD4+ T cells from blood buffy coats. The V and J segments used are TRBV14 and TRBJ1-2, and 11 junction bases match TRBD1. Here the CDR3 is given as CASSLGQGARDGGYTF. The DNA reads as follows: TGTGCCAGCAGCCTAGGACAGGGGGCGCGAGACGGTGGCTACACCTTC.